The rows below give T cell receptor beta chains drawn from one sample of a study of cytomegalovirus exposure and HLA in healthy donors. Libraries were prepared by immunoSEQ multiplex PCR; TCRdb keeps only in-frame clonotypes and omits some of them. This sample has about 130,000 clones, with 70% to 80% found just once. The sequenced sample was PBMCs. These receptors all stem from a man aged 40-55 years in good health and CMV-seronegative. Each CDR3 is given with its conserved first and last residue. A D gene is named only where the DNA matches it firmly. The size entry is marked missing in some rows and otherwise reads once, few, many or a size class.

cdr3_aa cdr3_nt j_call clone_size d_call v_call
CAARAFQIGGGETQYF TGTGCCGCTCGCGCCTTCCAAATTGGGGGGGGAGAGACCCAGTACTTC TRBJ2-5 NA TRBD2 TRBV10-3
CASSLTGGENEQFF TGTGCCAGCAGCTTAACAGGGGGCGAGAATGAGCAGTTCTTC TRBJ2-1 NA TRBD1 TRBV7-3
CARSSRRRATNEKLFF TGTGCCAGAAGCTCCCGGCGGAGGGCAACTAATGAAAAACTGTTTTTT TRBJ1-4 NA NA TRBV5-3
CASSRAGGSTDTQYF TGTGCCAGCAGTCGTGCAGGGGGGAGCACAGATACGCAGTATTTT TRBJ2-3 NA NA TRBV7-3
CASSPPSGERYEQYF TGTGCCAGCTCACCACCCTCAGGGGAGAGGTACGAGCAGTACTTC TRBJ2-7 NA NA TRBV18
CASSQAESGGARNIQYF TGCGCCAGCAGCCAAGCAGAAAGCGGGGGGGCGAGGAACATTCAGTACTTC TRBJ2-4 NA TRBD2 TRBV4-3
CSSSLADGQGEAGYTF TGTTCCAGCAGCTTAGCTGACGGACAGGGGGAAGCTGGCTACACCTTC TRBJ1-2 once TRBD1 TRBV7-9
CASSAGQGAPYEQYF TGTGCCAGCAGCGCGGGACAGGGGGCACCCTACGAGCAGTACTTC TRBJ2-7 NA TRBD1 TRBV11-2
CASSQSGGYGYTF TGCGCCAGCAGCCAATCAGGGGGCTATGGCTACACCTTC TRBJ1-2 few TRBD1 TRBV4-3
CASSLPSYEQYF TGCGCCAGCAGCCTCCCGAGCTACGAGCAGTACTTC TRBJ2-7 NA NA TRBV4-1
CASHPGQGYEQYF TGTGCCAGCCATCCGGGACAGGGGTACGAGCAGTACTTC TRBJ2-7 NA TRBD1 TRBV28
CASRPQGASTDTQYF TGTGCCAGTAGGCCACAGGGGGCTAGCACAGATACGCAGTATTTT TRBJ2-3 NA TRBD1 TRBV19
CAGTGTASSPLHF TGTGCCGGTACCGGGACAGCCTCTTCACCCCTCCACTTT TRBJ1-6 NA TRBD1 TRBV2
CASKTGGAANEQFF TGTGCCAGCAAAACAGGGGGCGCCGCCAATGAGCAGTTCTTC TRBJ2-1 NA TRBD1 TRBV28
CASSPGQGYSPLHF TGTGCCAGCAGCCCGGGACAGGGGTACTCACCCCTCCACTTT TRBJ1-6 NA TRBD1 TRBV7-2
CATLPGQGSNTQYF TGTGCCACCCTACCGGGACAGGGATCAAATACGCAGTATTTT TRBJ2-3 NA TRBD1 TRBV15
CATSRDQERDYGYTF TGTGCCACCAGCAGAGACCAAGAGCGGGACTATGGCTACACCTTC TRBJ1-2 NA NA TRBV15
CASSLFLQPQHF TGTGCCAGCAGCTTATTTCTCCAGCCCCAGCATTTT TRBJ1-5 NA NA TRBV7-2
CASSQAGGYGYTF TGTGCCAGCAGCCAGGCGGGCGGTTATGGCTACACCTTC TRBJ1-2 NA NA TRBV4-2
CASSIPTGSPLHF TGTGCCAGCAGCATCCCCACGGGTTCACCCCTCCACTTT TRBJ1-6 NA NA TRBV7-2
CASSLGTGLETQYF TGTGCCAGCAGCTTGGGGACAGGTCTGGAGACCCAGTACTTC TRBJ2-5 NA TRBD1 TRBV7-2
CASSLGRTMIDEQFF TGTGCCAGCAGCTTGGGACGGACTATGATCGATGAGCAGTTCTTC TRBJ2-1 few NA TRBV7-8
CASSPRKSSYNEQFF TGTGCCAGCAGCCCTAGGAAGAGCTCCTACAATGAGCAGTTCTTC TRBJ2-1 NA NA TRBV6-5
CASSPPGTEPEKLFF TGTGCCAGCTCACCACCCGGGACAGAACCTGAAAAACTGTTTTTT TRBJ1-4 NA TRBD1 TRBV18
CSSSLDHAPGAYEQYF TGTTCCAGCAGCTTAGACCATGCGCCAGGGGCCTACGAGCAGTACTTC TRBJ2-7 once NA TRBV7-9
CASSSILAGDYEQYF TGCGCCAGCAGCTCAATACTAGCGGGGGACTACGAGCAGTACTTC TRBJ2-7 NA TRBD2 TRBV5-1
CASSYMYADEQYF TGTGCCAGCAGCTACATGTACGCGGATGAGCAGTACTTC TRBJ2-7 NA NA TRBV5-6
CASRRDSQQADTQYF TGTGCCAGCAGGCGGGACTCCCAGCAGGCAGATACGCAGTATTTT TRBJ2-3 NA NA TRBV2
CASSRSITGANTGELFF TGTGCCAGCAGCCGATCGATTACAGGGGCGAACACCGGGGAGCTGTTTTTT TRBJ2-2 NA TRBD1 TRBV7-8
CASSLWSGRTHNEQFF TGTGCCAGCAGTTTATGGTCAGGTAGAACCCACAATGAGCAGTTCTTC TRBJ2-1 few NA TRBV27
CASSQERLSGRGRTEAFF TGTGCCAGCAGCCAAGAGAGGTTGTCTGGAAGGGGAAGGACTGAAGCTTTCTTT TRBJ1-1 once NA TRBV4-2
CASSQGIQTEAFF TGTGCCAGCAGCCAGGGGATACAAACTGAAGCTTTCTTT TRBJ1-1 NA NA TRBV9
CASSVRQYTGELFF TGTGCCAGCAGTGTACGACAGTACACCGGGGAGCTGTTTTTT TRBJ2-2 NA NA TRBV6-4
CASRRLGTRPYEQYF TGTGCCAGCAGGCGCCTAGGGACTAGACCCTACGAGCAGTACTTC TRBJ2-7 many TRBD2 TRBV11-2
CASSSPRTFTGELFF TGTGCCAGCAGTTCCCCCCGGACTTTCACCGGGGAGCTGTTTTTT TRBJ2-2 NA NA TRBV28
CAIRDTGSGNTIYF TGTGCCATCAGGGACACCGGCTCTGGAAACACCATATATTTT TRBJ1-3 NA NA TRBV10-3
CASSLVQGALFRELFF TGTGCCAGCAGCTTGGTTCAGGGGGCATTGTTCAGGGAGCTGTTTTTT TRBJ2-2 once TRBD1 TRBV5-4
CASSGNRGSGNSPLHF TGTGCCAGCAGCGGCAACAGGGGTTCGGGTAATTCACCCCTCCACTTT TRBJ1-6 NA TRBD1 TRBV7-2
CASSFVGGLSNQPQHF TGTGCCAGCAGTTTTGTAGGGGGCTTGAGCAATCAGCCCCAGCATTTT TRBJ1-5 NA TRBD1 TRBV27
CASSFKGSPIETQYF TGTGCCAGCAGCTTTAAGGGGTCTCCTATTGAGACCCAGTACTTC TRBJ2-5 NA NA TRBV5-4
CASGRLGRYEQYF TGTGCCAGCGGGAGACTAGGAAGGTACGAGCAGTACTTC TRBJ2-7 once NA TRBV27
CASSQSNREYEQYF TGCGCCAGCAGCCAGTCTAACAGGGAATACGAGCAGTACTTC TRBJ2-7 NA NA TRBV5-1
CASSQEAVSTNEKLFF TGCGCCAGCAGCCAAGAAGCCGTTTCAACTAATGAAAAACTGTTTTTT TRBJ1-4 NA NA TRBV4-3
CASSVGGHHAGELFF TGTGCCAGCAGCGTAGGGGGACATCACGCCGGGGAGCTGTTTTTT TRBJ2-2 NA NA TRBV7-3
CASSLTGTSGEQFF TGTGCCAGCAGTTTGACCGGGACTAGCGGTGAGCAGTTCTTC TRBJ2-1 NA TRBD2 TRBV28
CASSVREADYGYTF TGTGCCAGCAGCGTAAGGGAGGCTGACTATGGCTACACCTTC TRBJ1-2 NA NA TRBV9
CASSFVRVTNTEAFF TGCGCCAGCAGCTTCGTCAGGGTGACGAACACTGAAGCTTTCTTT TRBJ1-1 NA NA TRBV5-1
CASSLDTGLGYTF TGCGCCAGCAGCTTGGATACAGGGCTTGGCTACACCTTC TRBJ1-2 NA NA TRBV5-1
CASSPPEGQPQHF TGTGCCAGCTCACCACCGGAGGGGCAGCCCCAGCATTTT TRBJ1-5 NA NA TRBV18
CASSPFSLSYNSPLHF TGTGCCAGCTCACCTTTCTCCCTCTCCTATAATTCACCCCTCCACTTT TRBJ1-6 NA NA TRBV18